Listed here are 17 T cell receptor beta chains from one sample, sequenced in a study of Graves' ophthalmopathy and Graves' hyperthyroidism. Investigators amplified TCR beta CDR3 regions from RNA transcripts. HTBI-primed RT-PCR formed the first round, and a multiplex PCR formed the second. TCRdb re-derived calls from the multiplex PCR reads in MiXCR, one entry per CDR3 protein. The sample consists of about 1.1 million distinct CDR3 sequences, 35% to 40% of them appearing once. Sequencing was performed on peripheral blood or thyroid tissue (not recorded which). All receptors derive from an adult man with Graves' hyperthyroidism.

This chain joins TRBV20-1 and TRBJ2-7, with D hard to call. Trimming shortened V by 6 bases and J by 1 base, and 16 bases separated the two germline ends. Germline V gives CDR1 DFQATT, CDR2 SNEGSKA (reference sequence). CDR3 size: 14 residues. Here the CDR3 reads CSASSFGQSYEQYF. The CDR3 bases are TGCAGTGCCAGCAGTTTTGGGCAGTCCTACGAGCAGTACTTC.

In this sample, this clonotype turned up a few times. This chain joins TRBV6-6 and TRBJ1-3; no firm D call. The CDR3 runs to 16 residues. Trimming pared 0 bases from V and 0 bases from J, leaving 9 bases between. Germline CDR1 is MNHNY and CDR2 is SVGAGI (reference sequence). For the CDR3, the DNA is TGTGCCAGCAGTTACTCGAAGGTTTACTCTGGAAACACCATATATTTT. Residues: CASSYSKVYSGNTIYF.

CDR3 nucleotide sequence: TGTGCCAGCAGCCTCCAACTAGCGGGAGCATACGGGGAGCTGTTTTTT. This translates into CASSLQLAGAYGELFF. The genes are TRBV7-9 and TRBJ2-2; TRBD2 matches 11 bases. The CDR3 extends over 16 amino acids. CDR1 and CDR2 from the germline V gene are SEHNR and FQNEAQ (reference sequence). Trimming at V came to 5 bases and at J to 7 bases, leaving 9 bases not matched to a gene. Drawing the rest from reference TRBV7-9 and TRBJ2-2, the complete variable domain is DTGVSQNPRHKITKRGQNVTFRCDPISEHNRLYWYRQTLGQGPEFLTYFQNEAQLEKSRLLSDRFSAERPKGSFSTLEIQRTEQGDSAMYLCASSLQLAGAYGELFFGEGSRLTVL.

This clonotype was seen ten or more times. V is TRBV19 and J is TRBJ2-7, with D maybe TRBD1 (5 bases). The CDR3 covers 13 residues. Germline V gives CDR1 LNHDA, CDR2 SQIVND (reference sequence). Trimming pared 4 bases from V and 2 bases from J, leaving 9 bases between. CDR3 DNA sequence: TGTGCCAGTAGTACCCGGACAACCTACGAGCAGTACTTC. Encoded protein: CASSTRTTYEQYF.

The chain employs TRBV28 and TRBJ2-7; maybe TRBD2 (6 bases). The CDR3 has 15 amino acids. From germline, CDR1 is MDHEN and CDR2 SYDVKM. V lost 6 bases and J 0 bases, leaving 15 bases between the germline ends. CDR3: CASRIEEGSSYEQYF. The CDR3, as DNA: TGTGCCAGCAGGATCGAGGAGGGGAGCTCCTACGAGCAGTACTTC.

This clonotype has a count of ten or more. The chain links TRBV10-2 to TRBJ2-5; no clear D. The V end was cut by 0 bases, the J end by 4 bases, with 12 bases between. The CDR3 extends over 15 amino acids. Looked up from germline, CDR1 is WSHSY and CDR2 is SAAADI. The CDR3 reads CASSESTGLIETQYF. The CDR3 bases are TGCGCCAGCAGTGAGTCGACCGGGTTAATAGAGACCCAGTACTTC.

This clonotype was recorded many times. The chain recombines TRBV5-4 with TRBJ2-5; the D gene could be TRBD1 or TRBD2 (5 bases each). There are 15 residues in the CDR3. Germline V gives CDR1 SGHNT, CDR2 YYREEE (reference sequence). Trimming removed 0 bases from V and 3 bases from J, with 12 bases in between. CDR3 sequence: CASSLVGTGKETQYF. The CDR3 bases are TGTGCCAGCAGCTTGGTAGGGACGGGGAAAGAGACCCAGTACTTC.

This chain links TRBV29-1 with TRBJ2-5, with 7 bases fitting TRBD2. This CDR3 has 14 amino acids. Looked up from germline, CDR1 is SQVTM and CDR2 is ANQGSEA. J gave up 2 bases and V 3 bases, and 6 bases lay outside the gene matches. CDR3 coding DNA: TGCAGCGTTGATTCCAGCGGGACTCAAGAGACCCAGTACTTC. Amino acids: CSVDSSGTQETQYF.

This chain connects TRBV29-1 to TRBJ1-1, with D unresolved. The CDR3 has 11 amino acids. V gave up 3 bases and J gave up 9 bases, with 11 bases separating them. The germline CDR1 and CDR2 sequences are SQVTM and ANQGSEA. The CDR3 DNA follows: TGCAGCGTTGACCAAAGGTACAAAGCTTTCTTT. Translated: CSVDQRYKAFF. Using reference TRBV29-1 and TRBJ1-1 for the parts outside the CDR3, the full variable domain is SAVISQKPSRDICQRGTSLTIQCQVDSQVTMMFWYRQQPGQSLTLIATANQGSEATYESGFVIDKFPISRPNLTFSTLTVSNMSPEDSSIYLCSVDQRYKAFFGQGTRLTVV.

The chain carries TRBV25-1 and TRBJ2-7, with 7 bases identical to TRBD1. Germline V CDR1 and CDR2: MGHDK, SYGVNS. The trim removed 5 bases at V and 1 base at J, leaving 11 bases unmatched. CDR3 length equals 16 residues. CDR3 coding DNA: TGTGCCAGCAGTTTATTGGCGGACAGGCTTTCCTACGAGCAGTACTTC. Translation gives CASSLLADRLSYEQYF.

The table lists this clonotype with many counts. The chain has TRBV20-1 and TRBJ1-6; weak D call: TRBD1 (5 bases). The CDR3 length is 16 residues. Trimming cost V 1 base and J 3 bases, with 13 bases left between them. The germline gives CDR1 DFQATT, CDR2 SNEGSKA (reference sequence). CDR3 protein: CSARVLGLLYNSPLHF. In nucleotides, the CDR3 is TGCAGTGCTAGAGTCCTGGGGCTCCTCTATAATTCACCCCTCCACTTT.

The CDR3 loop is CASRVASGVYNEQFF. In DNA, the CDR3 is TGTGCCAGCAGAGTCGCTAGCGGGGTCTACAATGAGCAGTTCTTC. V usage is TRBV25-1 and J usage is TRBJ2-1; the match to TRBD2 covers 9 bases. Germline loops: CDR1 MGHDK, CDR2 SYGVNS. The CDR3 runs 15 residues. With 6 bases clipped from V and 3 bases from J, the junction kept 6 bases outside the gene matches.

The J gene is TRBJ1-5, the V gene TRBV6-2 or TRBV6-3, with a tentative D call TRBD1 (6 bases). The CDR3 is 15 amino acids. CDR1 is MNHEY, CDR2 SVGEGT, per germline. Trimming took off 5 bases at V and 7 bases at J, with 18 bases between the two ends. The CDR3, as DNA: TGTGCCAGCAGTGATGGGCAGACCCAGGGGCAGCCCCAGCATTTT. Translation: CASSDGQTQGQPQHF.

This chain uses TRBV10-3 with TRBJ1-4; TRBD1 matches at 7 bases. The ends lost 10 bases at V and 8 bases at J; junction bases unmatched: 10. CDR1 is ENHRY, CDR2 SYGVKD, per germline. The CDR3 loop spans 13 amino acids. CDR3 nucleotide sequence: TGTGCCAGCAGGAGGGGGCGGGTCGAAAAACTGTTTTTT. This sequence encodes CASRRGRVEKLFF.

This clonotype was found many times. V gene TRBV6-5 combines with J gene TRBJ1-6, with unresolved D. This CDR3 spans 16 amino acids. Germline assignment: CDR1 MNHEY and CDR2 SVGAGI. Trimming stripped 6 bases from V and 6 bases from J, with 18 bases between. The CDR3 DNA reads as TGTGCCAGCAGCCACACCCGGGCAACCGGTAATTCACCCCTCCACTTT. The encoded protein is CASSHTRATGNSPLHF.

The gene calls are TRBV14 and TRBJ1-6; no reliable D call. Germline CDR1 is SGHDN and CDR2 is FVKESK. Trimming took 3 bases from V and 7 from J, leaving 16 bases between them. The CDR3 has 16 amino acids. CDR3 in amino acids: CASSQTSDVGNSPLHF. CDR3 nucleotide sequence: TGTGCCAGCAGCCAGACATCCGATGTGGGGAATTCACCCCTCCACTTT.

The chain employs TRBV10-3 and TRBJ2-5; D is uncertain. The germline V gene encodes CDR1 ENHRY and CDR2 SYGVKD. The CDR3 totals 13 residues. Trimming took 10 bases from V and 4 from J, leaving 16 bases between them. The CDR3 protein is CATGSSLAETQYF. The CDR3 region has the DNA TGTGCCACGGGTAGCAGCTTAGCAGAGACCCAGTACTTC.